One and the same sample provided the 2 T cell receptor beta chains below, sequenced in a study of T cell repertoires in cytomegalovirus infection (dated by TCRdb to the late 2010s). Data came from an Illumina HiSeq 1500. The public reads were quality trimmed at Q25 with fastp and then assembled into clones with MiXCR by TCRdb, keeping productive beta chains. When rows share a CDR3 protein, they turn into one entry using the most common DNA and genes. The sample contains approximately 750,000 distinct CDR3 sequences, roughly a third of them found a single time. 2.5% to 3.5% of the sample is in the top ten clones. The source material was PBMCs. The receptors were gathered from a human donor in good health (CMV status not recorded). Some clones in this sample may be carry-over from other donors' samples.

The V and J genes are TRBV29-1 and TRBJ1-1; TRBD1 matches at 9 bases. CDR1 SQVTM and CDR2 ANQGSEA come from the germline V gene. V lost 3 bases and J lost 10; bases outside the gene matches: 9. The CDR3 spans 13 residues. This chain's CDR3 is CSVDGWDRAVAFF. The DNA for the CDR3 is TGCAGCGTTGATGGCTGGGACAGGGCTGTAGCTTTCTTT.

The V call is TRBV6-5, the J call TRBJ2-7; D call uncertain. Looked up from germline, CDR1 is MNHEY and CDR2 is SVGAGI. The CDR3 is 13 residues long. The ends were cut back, 4 bases at V and 6 bases at J, with 13 bases in the middle. The CDR3, as DNA: TGTGCCAGCAGTTTCGATTCCGAATCCGAGCAGTACTTC. The encoded protein is CASSFDSESEQYF.